This T cell receptor beta chain stems from a study of shared clonotypes between healthy human individuals. Assay used: immunoSEQ multiplex PCR; TCRdb lists only in-frame clones, some missing. The sample records some 2,100,000 clones, about 92% being singletons. The CDR3 is made up of 13 amino acids. V shed 1 base and J shed 6 bases, with 9 bases lying between them. Germline CDR1 and CDR2: LNHDA and SQIVND (reference sequence). In its sample, this clone was seen once. Positive CCR7 selection of CD45RO-negative cells yielded the naive CD8 cells, and terminally differentiated effector memory CD45RA+ cells were excluded.

The V and J genes are TRBV19 and TRBJ1-2; no clear D gene. This receptor was identified in a young man in good health. Some clones in this sample may be carry-over from other donors' samples. The sequenced sample was naive CD8+ T cells from PBMCs. The DNA for the CDR3 is TGTGCCAGTAGTATAGGGCGATTGGATGGCTACACCTTC. This codes for CASSIGRLDGYTF.